Sequencing of this TCR beta chain was carried out in a study of blood T cell repertoires in COVID-19. Study-level information: T cells, B-cell-depleted T cells, or PBMCs provided the cDNA or gDNA that served as material.

TCRdb keeps only in-frame clones here, not all; method: immunoSEQ multiplex PCR. The data show some 60,000 clones, approximately 86% seen once. This receptor was taken from a human donor with active COVID-19. The donor label of this sample is uncertain. The specimen sequenced was peripheral blood.

The CDR3: CASSTTGQGNSPLHF. The CDR3 DNA reads as TGTGCCAGCAGCACCACGGGACAGGGTAATTCACCCCTCCACTTT. This sequence joins TRBV9 and TRBJ1-6; 9 nucleotides agree with TRBD1. CDR1 and CDR2 (germline): SGDLS, YYNGEE. Unmatched junction bases numbered 5, after V lost 4 bases and J lost 6 bases. CDR3 length: 15 residues.